The T cell receptor beta chain under discussion was sequenced for a study of cytomegalovirus exposure and HLA in healthy donors. General study results and limits: Follow-up analysis seemed to connect common viral pathogens with several of the most significant clusters identified. Reportedly, a later analysis found an Asian-associated ancestry cluster had fewer N-insertions than the approximately 700-donor mean. Per a later analysis, 15,000 to 20,000 TCR beta sequences showed association with HLA alleles at 0.05 false discovery rate.

This CDR3 comprises 15 residues. V lost 5 bases and J lost 3; bases outside the gene matches: 8. The germline gives CDR1 SEHNR, CDR2 FQNEAQ (reference sequence). PCR used 60 Vbeta primers and 13 Jbeta primers. The authors' processing: There were about 80 million unique TCR beta chains by a later count, and approximately 12 million of them were shared. The repertoire was sequenced with immunoSEQ multiplex PCR; TCRdb's copy has only in-frame clones and lacks some. V, J and clone size derive from that table, while D and trimming were established from the DNA sequence. The repertoire holds approximately 160,000 clones, with 82% as singletons. Concerning this clone itself: Its cognate antigen is unknown.

Input material: PBMCs. This TCR came from a girl aged 2-9 years in good health and CMV-seropositive. The chain recombines TRBV7-9 with TRBJ2-3; TRBD2 agrees at 7 bases. The CDR3 sequence: CASSPMAGVTDTQYF. CDR3 nucleotides: TGTGCCAGCAGCCCCATGGCGGGAGTAACAGATACGCAGTATTTT.